Listed here are 9 T cell receptor beta chains from one sample, sequenced in a study of blood T cell repertoires in COVID-19. Using immunoSEQ multiplex PCR, the repertoire was profiled, and TCRdb retains in-frame clones only, with some absent. The table records under 250,000 clones, 65% to 90% of them present only once. The sequenced sample consisted of peripheral blood. Receptors were obtained from a man over 45 with active or convalescent COVID-19.

The V call is TRBV19, the J call TRBJ1-2; D gene unclear. The CDR3 runs 12 residues. Germline values: CDR1 LNHDA, CDR2 SQIVND (reference sequence). The V gene lost 6 bases and the J gene lost 8 bases, with 13 bases spanning the gap. CDR3 residues: CASSVGRYGYTF. The CDR3 nucleotides are TGTGCCAGTAGCGTCGGCAGGTACGGCTACACCTTC.

This clone was picked up one time. The chain employs TRBV7-2 and TRBJ2-7; a possible D gene is TRBD2 (6 bases). V was cut by 0 bases and J by 7 bases, with 19 bases left in between. The length of the CDR3 is 16 residues. Germline V gene lookup returns CDR1 SGHTA and CDR2 FQGNSA. The CDR3 region has the DNA TGTGCCAGCAGCTTAGCTGTGGGACTTGGGATGGGGGAGCAGTACTTC. Translating gives CASSLAVGLGMGEQYF.

This chain uses TRBV7-2 with TRBJ1-1, with TRBD1 identical over 9 bases. The germline gives CDR1 SGHTA, CDR2 FQGNSA. The V gene end was trimmed by 5 bases and the J gene end by 3 bases; junction bases not matched to a gene: 7. The CDR3 is made up of 15 amino acids. The CDR3 DNA reads TGTGCCAGCAGCACGACCGGGACAGGGTACACTGAAGCTTTCTTT. Translation: CASSTTGTGYTEAFF.

The chain links TRBV11-2 to TRBJ2-2; 11 bases align to TRBD2. Trimming took 4 bases from V and 7 from J; bases not matched to a gene: 8. The CDR3 length is 16 residues. Germline CDR1 reads SGHAT; CDR2 reads FQNNGV. CDR3 bases: TGTGCCAGCAGCTCCGCCCTAGCGGGGGGTGTCGGGGAGCTGTTTTTT. Its protein product is CASSSALAGGVGELFF.

This chain uses TRBV10-3 with TRBJ2-1, with D unclear. Germline-derived CDR1 and CDR2 are ENHRY and SYGVKD. This CDR3 comprises 13 residues. V lost 7 bases, J lost 0 bases, and 7 bases lay in between. CDR3 sequence: CAITGSSYNEQFF. DNA of the CDR3: TGTGCCATCACAGGTAGCTCCTACAATGAGCAGTTCTTC.

This sequence joins TRBV6-2 or TRBV6-3 and TRBJ1-4; D remains ambiguous. Germline CDR1 reads MNHEY; CDR2 reads SVGEGT. The CDR3 consists of 18 residues. Trimming pared 6 bases from V and 2 bases from J, leaving 22 bases between. CDR3 coding DNA: TGTGCCAGCAGCCGGAGAGAGTTAAGGCCGTGGACTAATGAAAAACTGTTTTTT. This encodes CASSRRELRPWTNEKLFF.

This clone was counted only a few times. This chain links TRBV5-1 with TRBJ2-7; D is undetermined. The CDR3 runs 11 residues. Between the trimmed V and J ends, which lost 5 bases and 0 bases, there was a span of 3 bases. Per the germline V gene, CDR1 is SGHRS and CDR2 is YFSETQ. CDR3 DNA: TGCGCCAGCAGGAGCTCCTACGAGCAGTACTTC. Amino acids: CASRSSYEQYF.

This clone came up once. The CDR3 spells CASSSTHTYEQYF. The CDR3 nucleotides read TGTGCCAGCAGTTCTACTCATACCTACGAGCAGTACTTC. V usage is TRBV12-3 or TRBV12-4 and J usage is TRBJ2-7; D gene ambiguous. The germline V and J ends were trimmed by 4 bases and 2 bases, with 9 bases remaining between them. This CDR3 is 13 amino acids long.

This clone was observed a handful of times. V and J are TRBV19 and TRBJ1-1, with D tentatively TRBD1 (5 bases). The germline V and J ends were trimmed by 6 bases and 1 base, with 12 bases remaining between them. The CDR3 length is 14 residues. Germline loops: CDR1 LNHDA, CDR2 SQIVND (reference sequence). CDR3 nucleotides: TGTGCCAGTAGACCATTGGGGGGGAACACTGAAGCTTTCTTT. This gives the protein CASRPLGGNTEAFF.